The TCR beta chain described here comes from a study of regulatory T cells in long-lasting Graves disease. Study results and limitations: Accuracy may have suffered from the small sample size. Repertoires from persistent disease leaned toward TRBV28, TRBJ1-2 and TRBJ2-5. TCR diversity was lower in persistent than newly diagnosed Graves' disease.

Documented time point: persistent/refractory GD, antithyroid drugs over 5 years with positive TRAb. RNA isolated from PBMCs was used to make the TCR library. It was by American Thyroid Association guidelines that Graves' disease was diagnosed. This clonotype was seen many times. What it recognizes is unknown. CDR3 length: 12 residues. With 6 bases removed from V and 5 bases from J, the gap between germline ends came to 10 bases. Researchers made TCR beta libraries by using iRepertoire HTBI primers and running Arm-PCR on CDR3 regions. TCRdb passed the multiplex PCR reads through MiXCR, listing each CDR3 protein once. The sample carries about 400,000 distinct CDR3 sequences, 20% to 25% recorded once.

The source is a female donor with Graves disease. Sequences were derived from peripheral blood mononuclear cells (PBMCs), sampled when the disease was refractory, from a patient treated with antithyroid drugs. J is TRBJ2-5 and V is TRBV12-3 or TRBV12-4, with a tentative D call TRBD2 (6 bases). The CDR3 DNA follows: TGTGCCAGCAGGTGGGGGGACGAGACCCAGTACTTC. Translation: CASRWGDETQYF.